Detailed here is one T cell receptor beta chain. This record comes from a study of blood T cell repertoires in COVID-19. At the level of the study: There were acute and convalescent COVID-19 samples, and they came from the United States, Italy and Spain. Sample material is recorded as cDNA or gDNA derived from T cells, B-cell-depleted T cells, or PBMCs.

V was pared by 6 bases and J by 4 bases, with 5 bases of the junction left unmatched. CDR3 length equals 13 residues. CDR1 is SGHRS, CDR2 YFSETQ, per germline. Ages ranged from about 18 to 89 years, with residence in 24 US areas. Donors in Cohort 3 counted as recovered after two negative PCRs, clearance, or symptom resolution. Produced via immunoSEQ multiplex PCR; TCRdb's table is partial and in-frame only. The profile covers 300,000 or so clones, with roughly 87% appearing a single time and more than 0.9% taken by the ten largest. The sequencing input was PBMCs or T cells enriched from blood (not recorded which). The chain carries TRBV5-1 and TRBJ2-3; 7 bases fit TRBD2. The clonotype was recovered from a woman in her 30s who had recovered from COVID-19. This CDR3 reads CASKTSRADTQYF. In DNA, the CDR3 is TGCGCCAGCAAGACTAGCCGGGCAGATACGCAGTATTTT.